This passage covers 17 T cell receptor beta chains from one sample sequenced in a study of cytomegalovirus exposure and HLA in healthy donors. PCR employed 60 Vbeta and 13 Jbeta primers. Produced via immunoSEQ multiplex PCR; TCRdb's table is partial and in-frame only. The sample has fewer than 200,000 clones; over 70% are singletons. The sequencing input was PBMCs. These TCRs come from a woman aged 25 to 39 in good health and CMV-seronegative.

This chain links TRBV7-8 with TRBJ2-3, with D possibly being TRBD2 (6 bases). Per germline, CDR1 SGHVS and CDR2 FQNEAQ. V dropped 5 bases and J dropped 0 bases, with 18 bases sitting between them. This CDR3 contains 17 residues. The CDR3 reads CASSRGTLVLSTDTQYF. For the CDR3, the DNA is TGTGCCAGCAGCCGGGGGACTCTAGTATTAAGCACAGATACGCAGTATTTT.

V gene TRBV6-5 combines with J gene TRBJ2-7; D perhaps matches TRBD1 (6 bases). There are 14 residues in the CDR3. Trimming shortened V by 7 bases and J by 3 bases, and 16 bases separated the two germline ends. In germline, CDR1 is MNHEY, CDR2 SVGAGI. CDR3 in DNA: TGTGCCAGCACCGCCGACAGGTCCGTCTACGAGCAGTACTTC. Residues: CASTADRSVYEQYF.

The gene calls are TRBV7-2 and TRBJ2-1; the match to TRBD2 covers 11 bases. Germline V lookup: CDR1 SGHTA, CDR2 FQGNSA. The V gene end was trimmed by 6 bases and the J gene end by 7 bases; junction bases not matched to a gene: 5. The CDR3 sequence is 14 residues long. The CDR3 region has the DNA TGTGCCAGCAGAATAGCGGGGGGGAAAAATGAGCAGTTCTTC. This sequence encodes CASRIAGGKNEQFF.

The CDR3 sequence is CASRRSPGLAGAPGETQYF. The DNA for the CDR3 is TGTGCAAGTCGCAGAAGCCCGGGGCTAGCGGGAGCCCCAGGGGAGACCCAGTACTTC. J is TRBJ2-5 and V is TRBV12-2; the table's D call, TRBD2, has no DNA check behind it. TRBV12-2 is deemed a pseudogene. The CDR3 length is 19 residues.

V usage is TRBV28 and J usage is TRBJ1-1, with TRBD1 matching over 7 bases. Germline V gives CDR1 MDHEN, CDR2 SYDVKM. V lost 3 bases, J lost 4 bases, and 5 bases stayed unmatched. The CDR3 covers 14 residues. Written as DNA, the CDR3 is TGTGCCAGCAGTTTGGGACAGTGGGGCACTGAAGCTTTCTTT. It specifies CASSLGQWGTEAFF.

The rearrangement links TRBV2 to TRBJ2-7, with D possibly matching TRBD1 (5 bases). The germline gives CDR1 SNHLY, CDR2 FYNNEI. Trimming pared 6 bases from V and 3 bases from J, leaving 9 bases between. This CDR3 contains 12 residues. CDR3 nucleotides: TGTGCCAGCAGAGGGGAAGTCTACGAGCAGTACTTC. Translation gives CASRGEVYEQYF.

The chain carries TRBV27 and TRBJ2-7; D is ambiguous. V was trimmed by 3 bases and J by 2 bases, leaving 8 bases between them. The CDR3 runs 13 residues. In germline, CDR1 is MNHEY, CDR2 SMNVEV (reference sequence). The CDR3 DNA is TGTGCCAGCAGTTTGGCCGCAACCTACGAGCAGTACTTC. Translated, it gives CASSLAATYEQYF.

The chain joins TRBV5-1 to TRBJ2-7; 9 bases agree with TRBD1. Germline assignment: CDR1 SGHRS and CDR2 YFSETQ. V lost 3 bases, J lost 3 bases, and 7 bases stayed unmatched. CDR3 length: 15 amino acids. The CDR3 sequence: CASSSGQGIYYEQYF. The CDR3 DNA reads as TGCGCCAGCAGCTCTGGACAGGGGATCTACTACGAGCAGTACTTC.

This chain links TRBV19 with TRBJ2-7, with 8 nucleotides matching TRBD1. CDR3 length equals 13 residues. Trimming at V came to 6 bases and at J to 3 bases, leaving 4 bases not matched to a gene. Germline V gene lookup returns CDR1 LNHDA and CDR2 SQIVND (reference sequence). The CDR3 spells CASSMGTGYEQYF. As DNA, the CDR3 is TGTGCCAGTAGCATGGGGACAGGCTACGAGCAGTACTTC.

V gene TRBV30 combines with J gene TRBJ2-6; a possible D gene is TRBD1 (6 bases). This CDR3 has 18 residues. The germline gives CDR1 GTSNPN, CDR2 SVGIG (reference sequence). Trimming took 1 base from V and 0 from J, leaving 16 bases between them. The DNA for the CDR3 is TGTGCCTGGAGTGGTGACAGGTTAGGTGTCTCTGGGGCCAACGTCCTGACTTTC. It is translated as CAWSGDRLGVSGANVLTF.

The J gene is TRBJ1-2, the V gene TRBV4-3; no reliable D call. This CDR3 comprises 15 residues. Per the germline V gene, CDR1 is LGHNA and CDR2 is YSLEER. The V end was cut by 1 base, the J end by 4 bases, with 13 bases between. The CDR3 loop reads CASSQVPGSPYGYTF. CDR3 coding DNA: TGCGCCAGCAGCCAAGTTCCCGGGAGCCCCTATGGCTACACCTTC.

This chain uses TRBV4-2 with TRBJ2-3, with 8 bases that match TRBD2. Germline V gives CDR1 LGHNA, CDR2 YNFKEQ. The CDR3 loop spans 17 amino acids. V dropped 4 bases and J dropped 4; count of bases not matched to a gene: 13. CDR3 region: CASSPEGAGGQADTQYF. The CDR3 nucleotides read TGTGCCAGCAGCCCCGAAGGGGCGGGAGGTCAGGCAGATACGCAGTATTTT.

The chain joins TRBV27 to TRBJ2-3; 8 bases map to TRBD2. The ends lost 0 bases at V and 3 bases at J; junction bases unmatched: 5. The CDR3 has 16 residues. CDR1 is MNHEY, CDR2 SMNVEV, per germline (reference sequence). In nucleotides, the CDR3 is TGTGCCAGCAGTTTATCTAGCGGGGTAAGAACAGATACGCAGTATTTT. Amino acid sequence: CASSLSSGVRTDTQYF.

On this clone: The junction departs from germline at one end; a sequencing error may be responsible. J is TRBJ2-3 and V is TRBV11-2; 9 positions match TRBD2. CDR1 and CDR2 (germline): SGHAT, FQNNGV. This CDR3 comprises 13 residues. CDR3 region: CASSLAGEGTQYF. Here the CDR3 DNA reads TGTGCCAGCAGTTTAGCGGGAGAGGGCACGCAGTATTTT.

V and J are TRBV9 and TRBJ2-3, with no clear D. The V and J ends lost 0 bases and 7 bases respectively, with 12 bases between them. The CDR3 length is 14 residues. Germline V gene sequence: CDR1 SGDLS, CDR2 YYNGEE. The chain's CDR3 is CASSVEYQTNTQYF. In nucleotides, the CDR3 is TGTGCCAGCAGCGTAGAGTACCAAACTAATACGCAGTATTTT.

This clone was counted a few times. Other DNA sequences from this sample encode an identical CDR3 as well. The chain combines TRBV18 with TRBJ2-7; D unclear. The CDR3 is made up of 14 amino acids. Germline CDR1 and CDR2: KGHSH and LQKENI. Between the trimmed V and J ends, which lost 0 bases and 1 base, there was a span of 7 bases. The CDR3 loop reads CASSPPDSSYEQYF. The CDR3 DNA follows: TGTGCCAGCTCACCACCTGACTCTTCCTACGAGCAGTACTTC.

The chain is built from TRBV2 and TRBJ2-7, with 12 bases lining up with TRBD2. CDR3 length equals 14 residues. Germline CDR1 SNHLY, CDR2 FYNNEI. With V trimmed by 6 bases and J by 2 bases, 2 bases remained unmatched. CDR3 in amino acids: CASSRTSGTYEQYF. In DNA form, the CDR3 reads TGTGCCAGCAGCCGGACTAGCGGGACCTACGAGCAGTACTTC.